These 13 T cell receptor beta chains were all obtained from the same sample, sequenced in a study of blood T cell repertoires in COVID-19. Data came from immunoSEQ multiplex PCR; TCRdb stores just in-frame clones and leaves some out. There are some 180,000 clones in the sample; about 76% occur only once, and around 8.1% lies in the top ten. Sequenced input: peripheral blood. The receptors originated from a woman between 45 and 65 years old with active or convalescent COVID-19.

The chain is built from TRBV6-1 and TRBJ1-1; 7 positions match TRBD1. Germline-derived CDR1 and CDR2 are MNHNS and SASEGT. Losses at the gene ends were 2 bases for V and 1 base for J; bases not matched to a gene: 1. The CDR3 contains 14 residues. In DNA form, the CDR3 reads TGTGCCAGCAGTGAATACAGGGGGAACACTGAAGCTTTCTTT. Translating it yields CASSEYRGNTEAFF.

This clone was seen once. V and J are TRBV18 and TRBJ2-7, with TRBD1 matching 10 bases. Germline-derived CDR1 and CDR2 are KGHSH and LQKENI. CDR3 length: 15 residues. V lost 3 bases to trimming and J lost 5 bases; unmatched junction nucleotides: 7. CDR3 bases: TGTGCCAGCTCACCTCCGGGACAGGGGTATGACGAGCAGTACTTC. Its protein is CASSPPGQGYDEQYF.

The rearrangement uses TRBV30 and TRBJ1-2, with D perhaps TRBD1 (6 bases). With 3 bases removed from V and 7 bases from J, the gap between germline ends came to 15 bases. Germline V CDR1 and CDR2: GTSNPN, SVGIG (reference sequence). CDR3 length: 13 residues. This chain's CDR3 is CAWSARGRFGYTF. The CDR3 DNA reads as TGTGCCTGGAGCGCCAGGGGTAGATTTGGCTACACCTTC. Full variable domain (rest looked up from reference TRBV30 and TRBJ1-2): SQTIHQWPATLVQPVGSPLSLECTVEGTSNPNLYWYRQAAGRGLQLLFYSVGIGQISSEVPQNLSASRPQDRQFILSSKKLLLSDSGFYLCAWSARGRFGYTFGSGTRLTVV.

The chain recombines TRBV27 with TRBJ2-5, with TRBD2 matching 7 bases. Germline assignment: CDR1 MNHEY and CDR2 SMNVEV (reference sequence). Losses at the gene ends were 6 bases for V and 4 bases for J; bases not matched to a gene: 17. This CDR3 contains 17 residues. CDR3 sequence: CASSPDPMGGVGETQYF. Here the CDR3 DNA reads TGTGCCAGCAGCCCCGACCCAATGGGAGGGGTGGGAGAGACCCAGTACTTC.

This sequence joins TRBV5-1 and TRBJ1-3; TRBD1 matches at 8 bases. Germline V gene sequence: CDR1 SGHRS, CDR2 YFSETQ. V lost 0 bases, J lost 1 base, and 6 bases stayed unmatched. The length of the CDR3 is 17 residues. The CDR3 loop reads CASSLGRTGLSGNTIYF. For the CDR3, the DNA is TGCGCCAGCAGCTTGGGTCGGACAGGGTTGTCTGGAAACACCATATATTTT.

This sequence joins TRBV5-1 and TRBJ2-3, with 8 bases that match TRBD2. Trimming cost V 4 bases and J 4 bases; bases outside gene matches: 11. This CDR3 is 16 amino acids long. The germline V gene has CDR1 SGHRS and CDR2 YFSETQ. CDR3 residues: CASSPEGPAGADTQYF. CDR3 in DNA: TGCGCCAGCAGCCCGGAAGGGCCAGCGGGAGCAGATACGCAGTATTTT.

This clone was observed a single time. CDR3 DNA: TGTGCCAGCAGCCCGGGGGGGTCACCCCTCCACTTT. As protein: CASSPGGSPLHF. The rearrangement links TRBV28 to TRBJ1-6, with a weak D call TRBD1 (5 bases). The CDR3 is made up of 12 amino acids. Germline V CDR1 and CDR2: MDHEN, SYDVKM. V lost 6 bases, J lost 10 bases, and 10 bases lay in between.

This chain uses TRBV7-2 with TRBJ2-3, with 8 bases that match TRBD2. The trim removed 1 base at V and 5 bases at J, leaving 5 bases unmatched. In germline, CDR1 is SGHTA, CDR2 FQGNSA. The CDR3 is 15 amino acids. In nucleotides, the CDR3 is TGTGCCAGCAGCTTAGACGGGGGGGGATTAGATACGCAGTATTTT. Its translation is CASSLDGGGLDTQYF.

This chain joins TRBV27 and TRBJ2-1; tentatively, D is TRBD1 (6 bases). V lost 11 bases to trimming and J lost 0 bases, with 26 bases between them. CDR1 MNHEY and CDR2 SMNVEV come from the germline V gene (reference sequence). The CDR3 sequence is 18 residues long. CDR3 region: CAAARRTPPDSSYNEQFF. The CDR3 region has the DNA TGTGCCGCAGCCCGCCGTACCCCACCGGACAGCTCCTACAATGAGCAGTTCTTC.

This chain links TRBV5-1 with TRBJ1-1, with D maybe TRBD1 (5 bases). V lost 5 bases and J 5 bases, leaving 13 bases between the germline ends. Per the germline V gene, CDR1 is SGHRS and CDR2 is YFSETQ. The CDR3 runs to 13 residues. CDR3 amino acids: CASRSGFETEAFF. The CDR3 DNA follows: TGCGCCAGCAGGTCAGGGTTCGAGACTGAAGCTTTCTTT.

V is TRBV2 and J is TRBJ1-1; D uncertain. The CDR3 length is 13 residues. The germline CDR1 and CDR2 sequences are SNHLY and FYNNEI. V lost 3 bases and J 1 base, leaving 6 bases between the germline ends. CDR3 in DNA: TGTGCCAGCAGTGAGGCCCCGAACACTGAAGCTTTCTTT. Protein sequence: CASSEAPNTEAFF.

This clone was seen once. This chain joins TRBV5-1 and TRBJ1-3; D perhaps matches TRBD1 (6 bases). Germline V gene sequence: CDR1 SGHRS, CDR2 YFSETQ. The V gene lost 4 bases and the J gene lost 0 bases, with 17 bases spanning the gap. CDR3 length equals 17 residues. CDR3 sequence: CASSEQGGGLSGNTIYF. CDR3 in DNA: TGCGCCAGCAGCGAACAGGGAGGGGGACTCTCTGGAAACACCATATATTTT.

The chain couples TRBV14 to TRBJ1-3; D is undetermined. This CDR3 is built from 15 residues. V lost 0 bases and J lost 1, with 7 bases in between. CDR1 is SGHDN, CDR2 FVKESK, per germline. The CDR3 loop reads CASSQDGRSGNTIYF. The CDR3 DNA reads TGTGCCAGCAGCCAAGATGGCAGGTCTGGAAACACCATATATTTT.